The 27 T cell receptor beta chains below were found in one sample sequenced in a study of shared clonotypes between healthy human individuals. Terminally differentiated effector memory CD45RA+ cells were left out of the naive CD8 fraction, which was CD45RO-negative and positively selected for CCR7. Clones were read by immunoSEQ multiplex PCR, and TCRdb kept only the in-frame ones, dropping some. The sample shows roughly 2.1 million clones, 85% to 95% of them seen only once. Sequenced input: naive CD8+ T cells from PBMCs. These receptors were taken from a man aged 18-30 years in good health. Some clones in this sample may be carry-over from other donors' samples.

This sequence joins TRBV5-8 and TRBJ1-4, with 7 nucleotides matching TRBD1. Germline lookup yields CDR1 SGHTS and CDR2 YDEGEE. J was trimmed by 4 bases and V by 0 bases; bases with no gene match: 12. The CDR3 spans 18 residues. CDR3 sequence (DNA): TGTGCCAGCAGCTTGGAGTTTGTGTGGGGACAGTTTAATGAAAAACTGTTTTTT. Translating gives CASSLEFVWGQFNEKLFF.

The chain is built from TRBV2 and TRBJ2-1, with 8 nucleotides matching TRBD1. V lost 6 bases, J lost 3 bases, and 7 bases stayed unmatched. The V gene's germline CDR1 is SNHLY and CDR2 FYNNEI. CDR3 size: 15 residues. CDR3 residues: CASRPDRGLYNEQFF. As DNA, the CDR3 is TGTGCCAGCAGACCCGACAGGGGTCTCTACAATGAGCAGTTCTTC.

Note on this clone: The same CDR3 also results from other DNA sequences found in this sample. J is TRBJ2-7 and V is TRBV9; 11 bases line up with TRBD2. Trimming at V came to 4 bases and at J to 4 bases, leaving 7 bases not matched to a gene. The length of the CDR3 is 15 residues. From germline, CDR1 is SGDLS and CDR2 YYNGEE. Here the CDR3 DNA reads TGTGCCAGCAGCCCTCGTCTAGCGGGAGGATACGAGCAGTACTTC. The encoded protein is CASSPRLAGGYEQYF.

Comments on this clone: The sample contains more than one DNA sequence encoding this CDR3. The chain uses TRBV28 and TRBJ1-5; TRBD1 might be the D (6 bases). V was trimmed by 1 base and J by 5 bases, leaving 15 bases between them. This CDR3 spans 16 amino acids. Looked up from germline, CDR1 is MDHEN and CDR2 is SYDVKM. The CDR3 region is CASSLLQGRRDQPQHF. In nucleotides, the CDR3 is TGTGCCAGCAGTTTATTGCAGGGGCGGCGGGATCAGCCCCAGCATTTT. Complete variable domain (other parts from reference TRBV28 and TRBJ1-5): DVKVTQSSRYLVKRTGEKVFLECVQDMDHENMFWYRQDPGLGLRLIYFSYDVKMKEKGDIPEGYSVSREKKERFSLILESASTNQTSMYLCASSLLQGRRDQPQHFGDGTRLSIL.

The V call is TRBV28, the J call TRBJ2-1; possibly TRBD2 for D (5 bases). Germline V lookup: CDR1 MDHEN, CDR2 SYDVKM. The CDR3 sequence is 17 residues long. V lost 2 bases, J lost 1 base, and 15 bases lay in between. The CDR3 DNA follows: TGTGCCAGCAGTTTACCCGGGGTCCTTGTTTCCTACAATGAGCAGTTCTTC. Protein sequence: CASSLPGVLVSYNEQFF.

This rearrangement joins TRBV7-3 to TRBJ1-1, with D maybe TRBD1 (5 bases). The CDR3 sequence is 13 residues long. Looked up from germline, CDR1 is SGHTA and CDR2 is FQGTGA. Trimming stripped 4 bases from V and 4 bases from J, with 10 bases between. The CDR3 DNA reads TGTGCCAGCAGCTCCGACGGGGGCACTGAAGCTTTCTTT. Translated: CASSSDGGTEAFF.

The CDR3 coding sequence is TGTGCCAGTAGTATCAGGACTAGCGGGAGGGCGGATGAGCAGTTCTTC. Its protein product is CASSIRTSGRADEQFF. The gene calls are TRBV19 and TRBJ2-1, with 15 nucleotides matching TRBD2. V lost 3 bases and J lost 8; bases outside the gene matches: 5. Germline CDR1 is LNHDA and CDR2 is SQIVND (reference sequence). The CDR3 spans 16 residues. Complete variable domain (other parts from reference TRBV19 and TRBJ2-1): DGGITQSPKYLFRKEGQNVTLSCEQNLNHDAMYWYRQDPGQGLRLIYYSQIVNDFQKGDIAEGYSVSREKKESFPLTVTSAQKNPTAFYLCASSIRTSGRADEQFFGPGTRLTVL.

The chain uses TRBV4-3 and TRBJ2-1; 7 bases align to TRBD2. Germline V gene sequence: CDR1 LGHNA, CDR2 YSLEER. The CDR3 contains 17 residues. V lost 0 bases and J lost 4; bases outside the gene matches: 9. CDR3 nucleotide sequence: TGCGCCAGCAGCCAAGATAGGAGTCTAGCGGAGTACAATGAGCAGTTCTTC. Encoded protein: CASSQDRSLAEYNEQFF.

This clone was seen a handful of times. In the same sample, other DNA sequences code for this CDR3. The V and J genes are TRBV27 and TRBJ2-1; unclear D gene. CDR1 is MNHEY and CDR2 is SMNVEV in the germline V gene (reference sequence). The CDR3 is 12 amino acids. The V and J ends lost 3 bases and 7 bases respectively, with 7 bases between them. The CDR3 DNA follows: TGTGCCAGCAGTTTGGGCCCTAATGAGCAGTTCTTC. It is translated as CASSLGPNEQFF.

J is TRBJ2-3 and V is TRBV6-5; TRBD2 agrees at 7 bases. J gave up 3 bases and V 0 bases, and 3 bases lay outside the gene matches. This CDR3 comprises 15 residues. Germline CDR1 MNHEY, CDR2 SVGAGI. CDR3 in amino acids: CASSYSRSGTDTQYF. DNA for the CDR3: TGTGCCAGCAGTTACTCTCGTAGCGGGACAGATACGCAGTATTTT.

The chain employs TRBV27 and TRBJ1-4; D not resolved. The germline V gene has CDR1 MNHEY and CDR2 SMNVEV (reference sequence). V gave up 5 bases and J gave up 3 bases, with 13 bases separating them. The CDR3 has 15 amino acids. The CDR3, as DNA: TGTGCCAGCAGTCATCAACAGAACGCTAATGAAAAACTGTTTTTT. This sequence encodes CASSHQQNANEKLFF.

The chain recombines TRBV2 with TRBJ2-7, with 10 bases fitting TRBD1. Germline CDR1 SNHLY, CDR2 FYNNEI. V was clipped by 7 bases and J by 4 bases; unmatched bases: 7. This CDR3 spans 14 amino acids. CDR3: CASTPGQGTYEQYF. The CDR3 DNA reads TGTGCCAGCACTCCGGGACAGGGGACTTACGAGCAGTACTTC.

With regard to this clone: The junction does not match germline at one end; this may be a read error. The chain links TRBV9 to TRBJ2-1; either TRBD1 or TRBD2 may supply D (6 bases each). CDR3 length equals 14 residues. Germline CDR1 SGDLS, CDR2 YYNGEE. The CDR3 loop is CASTVGGGGNEQFF. The DNA for the CDR3 is TGTGCCAGCACCGTAGGGGGAGGTGGGAATGAGCAGTTCTTC.

This chain joins TRBV28 and TRBJ2-7, with D perhaps TRBD2 (6 bases). CDR1 is MDHEN, CDR2 SYDVKM, per germline. CDR3 size: 12 residues. V was pared by 10 bases and J by 3 bases, with 13 bases between. This CDR3 reads CATLGGVYEQYF. The CDR3 DNA sequence: TGTGCCACCCTGGGGGGAGTCTACGAGCAGTACTTC. Complete variable domain (other parts from reference TRBV28 and TRBJ2-7): DVKVTQSSRYLVKRTGEKVFLECVQDMDHENMFWYRQDPGLGLRLIYFSYDVKMKEKGDIPEGYSVSREKKERFSLILESASTNQTSMYLCATLGGVYEQYFGPGTRLTVT.

This clone was seen just once. The chain links TRBV9 to TRBJ2-3, with 9 bases that match TRBD2. This CDR3 has 17 amino acids. V lost 4 bases and J lost 2; bases outside the gene matches: 11. Per germline, CDR1 SGDLS and CDR2 YYNGEE. The CDR3 reads CASSPREEREATDTQYF. The CDR3 region has the DNA TGTGCCAGCAGCCCCCGGGAAGAGCGGGAGGCCACAGATACGCAGTATTTT.

V gene TRBV6-5 combines with J gene TRBJ1-2, with a possible D match to TRBD1 (5 bases). The V gene's germline CDR1 is MNHEY and CDR2 SVGAGI. The CDR3 runs to 14 residues. Trimming took off 4 bases at V and 5 bases at J, with 14 bases between the two ends. CDR3 sequence (DNA): TGTGCCAGCAGTTCTCTAGACAGTACTTATGGCTACACCTTC. Its protein product is CASSSLDSTYGYTF.

The rearrangement uses TRBV30 and TRBJ2-7, with 8 bases lining up with TRBD2. This CDR3 region has 13 residues. The germline V gene encodes CDR1 GTSNPN and CDR2 SVGIG (reference sequence). Trimming took 4 bases from V and 6 from J; bases not matched to a gene: 8. The CDR3: CAWTSGREGEQYF. The CDR3 coding sequence is TGTGCCTGGACTAGCGGGCGGGAAGGCGAGCAGTACTTC.

The V gene is TRBV7-6, the J gene TRBJ2-5, with 8 nucleotides matching TRBD1. The CDR3 contains 16 residues. V lost 6 bases to trimming and J lost 1 base; unmatched junction nucleotides: 10. CDR1 is SGHVS, CDR2 FNYEAQ, per germline. CDR3 sequence reads: CASSPLTGGIQETQYF. The CDR3 DNA is TGTGCCAGCAGTCCTCTAACAGGGGGGATCCAAGAGACCCAGTACTTC.

CDR3 amino acids: CASSVQTGRTYEQYF. The DNA for the CDR3 is TGTGCCAGCAGCGTCCAGACCGGGCGCACCTACGAGCAGTACTTC. V and J are TRBV9 and TRBJ2-7, with D hard to call. The CDR3 is 15 amino acids. The ends were cut back, 2 bases at V and 2 bases at J, with 14 bases in the middle. The germline V gene has CDR1 SGDLS and CDR2 YYNGEE.

This sequence joins TRBV7-9 and TRBJ2-1; 8 positions match TRBD1. This CDR3 has 16 amino acids. CDR1 and CDR2 (germline): SEHNR, FQNEAQ (reference sequence). The V gene end was trimmed by 5 bases and the J gene end by 8 bases; junction bases not matched to a gene: 14. CDR3 sequence: CASSVLGQGTADEQFF. CDR3 DNA sequence: TGTGCCAGCAGCGTACTCGGACAGGGCACTGCCGATGAGCAGTTCTTC.

The V gene is TRBV14, the J gene TRBJ2-7; no reliable D call. Looked up from germline, CDR1 is SGHDN and CDR2 is FVKESK. This CDR3 has 14 residues. Trimming took off 1 base at V and 3 bases at J, with 10 bases between the two ends. The CDR3 sequence: CASSQVGMNYEQYF. As DNA, the CDR3 is TGTGCCAGCAGCCAAGTGGGAATGAACTACGAGCAGTACTTC.

V and J are TRBV27 and TRBJ2-3; tentative D call: TRBD2 (6 bases). There are 16 residues in the CDR3. Germline lookup yields CDR1 MNHEY and CDR2 SMNVEV (reference sequence). Trimming shortened V by 6 bases and J by 2 bases, and 18 bases separated the two germline ends. The chain's CDR3 is CASSPSWGENTDTQYF. The CDR3 DNA follows: TGTGCCAGCAGCCCCTCGTGGGGGGAGAACACAGATACGCAGTATTTT.

A word on this clone: Other nucleotide sequences from this sample produce the same CDR3. The gene calls are TRBV7-9 and TRBJ2-1; D is uncertain. This CDR3 is built from 12 residues. V was trimmed by 1 base and J by 6 bases, leaving 4 bases between them. CDR1 and CDR2 (germline): SEHNR, FQNEAQ (reference sequence). The CDR3 DNA is TGTGCCAGCAGCTTAGACCCCAATGAGCAGTTCTTC. Its protein product is CASSLDPNEQFF.

V and J are TRBV28 and TRBJ1-5, with TRBD1 as a possible D gene (5 bases). Trimming left V 2 bases short and J 4 bases short, with 27 bases between. The CDR3 covers 20 residues. Looked up from germline, CDR1 is MDHEN and CDR2 is SYDVKM. The CDR3 protein is CASSLIKPGFGQGRNQPQHF. CDR3 nucleotide sequence: TGTGCCAGCAGTTTAATAAAGCCAGGTTTCGGGCAGGGTCGTAATCAGCCCCAGCATTTT. The full variable domain, in which reference TRBV28 and TRBJ1-5 provide the parts outside the CDR3, is DVKVTQSSRYLVKRTGEKVFLECVQDMDHENMFWYRQDPGLGLRLIYFSYDVKMKEKGDIPEGYSVSREKKERFSLILESASTNQTSMYLCASSLIKPGFGQGRNQPQHFGDGTRLSIL.

This clone was seen a single time. The sample holds other DNA sequences that translate to the same CDR3. The chain has TRBV7-9 and TRBJ1-5; D not certain. The length of the CDR3 is 14 residues. Per the germline V gene, CDR1 is SEHNR and CDR2 is FQNEAQ (reference sequence). V lost 0 bases, J lost 1 base, and 4 bases lay in between. CDR3 in DNA: TGTGCCAGCAGCTTAGCCAGGAGCAATCAGCCCCAGCATTTT. This gives the protein CASSLARSNQPQHF.

This chain uses TRBV11-3 with TRBJ1-4, with a possible D match to TRBD1 (5 bases). This CDR3 has 14 amino acids. Trimming cost V 6 bases and J 5 bases, with 13 bases left between them. Germline assignment: CDR1 SGHNT and CDR2 YENEEA. The CDR3 DNA follows: TGTGCCAGCAGAGATTCAAGGGGCAATGAAAAACTGTTTTTT. This gives the protein CASRDSRGNEKLFF.

The CDR3 loop is CASSLGWASENNEQFF. CDR3 coding DNA: TGTGCCAGCAGCTTAGGATGGGCTAGCGAGAACAATGAGCAGTTCTTC. This chain links TRBV11-2 with TRBJ2-1; weak D call: TRBD2 (6 bases). This CDR3 comprises 16 residues. Per germline, CDR1 SGHAT and CDR2 FQNNGV. V shed 1 base and J shed 5 bases, with 15 bases lying between them.